The clone carrying this T cell receptor beta chain was picked up a small number of times. Its specificity is not known. The PCR contained 60 Vbeta and 13 Jbeta primers. Produced via immunoSEQ multiplex PCR; TCRdb's table is partial and in-frame only. The sample has about 120,000 clones, roughly 80% seen once. CDR3 length: 15 amino acids. V gave up 4 bases and J gave up 6 bases, with 17 bases separating them. CDR1 is SGHDN and CDR2 is FVKESK in the germline V gene. This entry belongs to a study of cytomegalovirus exposure and HLA in healthy donors. On the study more broadly: The study placed 70% to 85% of its approximately 360 genotyped donors in the Caucasian-associated ancestry cluster. Findings and limits, study-wide: Earlier analysis yielded a pattern in which most TCR beta V segments were productive about 87% or about 30% of the time. The likely explanation for a cluster of highly shared sequence variants was sequencing artifact. Apart from CMV serostatus, no immune exposure information was available.

The V call is TRBV14, the J call TRBJ2-3, with D perhaps TRBD2 (5 bases). This TCR came from a woman aged 25 to 45 in good health and CMV-seropositive. The sample comprised PBMCs. CDR3 coding DNA: TGTGCCAGCAGCCCTGGTCTAAATAGAGGGGATACGCAGTATTTT. Translating gives CASSPGLNRGDTQYF.